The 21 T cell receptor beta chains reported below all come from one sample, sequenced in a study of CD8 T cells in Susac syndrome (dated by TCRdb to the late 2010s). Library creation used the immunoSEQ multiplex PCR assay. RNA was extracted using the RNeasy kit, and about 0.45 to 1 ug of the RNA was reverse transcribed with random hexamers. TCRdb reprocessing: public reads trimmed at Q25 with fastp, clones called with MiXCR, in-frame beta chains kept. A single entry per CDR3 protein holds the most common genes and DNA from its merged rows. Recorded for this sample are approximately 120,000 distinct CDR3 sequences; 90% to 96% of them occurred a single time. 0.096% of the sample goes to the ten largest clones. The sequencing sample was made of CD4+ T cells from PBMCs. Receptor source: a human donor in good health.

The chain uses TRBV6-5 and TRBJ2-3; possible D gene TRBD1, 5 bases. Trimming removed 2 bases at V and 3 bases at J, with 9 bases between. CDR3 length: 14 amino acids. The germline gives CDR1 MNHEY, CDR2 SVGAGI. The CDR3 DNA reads TGTGCCAGCAGTTACAAACAGGCGACAGATACGCAGTATTTT. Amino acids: CASSYKQATDTQYF.

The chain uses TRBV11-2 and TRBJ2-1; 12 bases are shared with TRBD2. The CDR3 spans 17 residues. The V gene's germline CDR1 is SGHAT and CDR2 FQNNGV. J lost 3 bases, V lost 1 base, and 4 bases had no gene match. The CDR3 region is CASSLGTSGVLYNEQFF. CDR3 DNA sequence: TGTGCCAGCAGCTTAGGGACTAGCGGGGTGCTCTACAATGAGCAGTTCTTC. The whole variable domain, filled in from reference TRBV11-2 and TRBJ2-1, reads EAGVAQSPRYKIIEKRQSVAFWCNPISGHATLYWYQQILGQGPKLLIQFQNNGVVDDSQLPKDRFSAERLKGVDSTLKIQPAKLEDSAVYLCASSLGTSGVLYNEQFFGPGTRLTVL.

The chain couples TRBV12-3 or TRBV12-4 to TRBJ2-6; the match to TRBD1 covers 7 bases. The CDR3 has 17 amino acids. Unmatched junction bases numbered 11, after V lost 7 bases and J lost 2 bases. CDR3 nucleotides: TGTGCCAGCAACACGGCTAGGGGGCTGACTGGGGCCAACGTCCTGACTTTC. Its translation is CASNTARGLTGANVLTF.

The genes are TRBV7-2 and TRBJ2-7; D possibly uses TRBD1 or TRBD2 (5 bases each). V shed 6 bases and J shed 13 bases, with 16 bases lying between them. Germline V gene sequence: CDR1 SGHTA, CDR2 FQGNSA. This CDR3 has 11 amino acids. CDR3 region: CASRSGTWIYF. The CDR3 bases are TGTGCCAGCAGATCCGGGACGTGGATTTACTTC.

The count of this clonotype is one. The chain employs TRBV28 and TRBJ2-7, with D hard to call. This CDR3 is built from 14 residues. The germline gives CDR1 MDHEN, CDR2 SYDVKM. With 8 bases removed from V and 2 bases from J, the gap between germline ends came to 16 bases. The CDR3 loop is CASLSRSITYEQYF. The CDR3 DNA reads TGTGCCAGCCTTTCTCGCTCAATAACCTACGAGCAGTACTTC.

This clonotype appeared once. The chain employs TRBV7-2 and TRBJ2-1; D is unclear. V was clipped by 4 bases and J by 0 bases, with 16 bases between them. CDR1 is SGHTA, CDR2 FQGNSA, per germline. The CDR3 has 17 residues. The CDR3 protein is CASSSNLLSTSYNEQFF. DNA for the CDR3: TGTGCCAGCAGCTCCAACTTACTCTCCACCTCCTACAATGAGCAGTTCTTC.

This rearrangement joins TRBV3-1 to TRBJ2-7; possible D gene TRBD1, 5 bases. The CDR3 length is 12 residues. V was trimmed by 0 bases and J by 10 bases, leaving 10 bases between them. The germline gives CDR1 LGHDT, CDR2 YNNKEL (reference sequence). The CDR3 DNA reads TGTGCCAGCAGCCAAGATCAACAGGAACAGTACTTC. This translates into CASSQDQQEQYF.

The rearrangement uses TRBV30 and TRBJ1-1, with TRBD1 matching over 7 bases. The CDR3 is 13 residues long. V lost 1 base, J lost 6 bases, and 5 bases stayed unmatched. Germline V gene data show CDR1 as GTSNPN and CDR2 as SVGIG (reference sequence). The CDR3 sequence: CAWSARQGAEAFF. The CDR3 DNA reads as TGTGCCTGGAGTGCCCGACAGGGCGCTGAAGCTTTCTTT. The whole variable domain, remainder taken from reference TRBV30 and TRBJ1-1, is SQTIHQWPATLVQPVGSPLSLECTVEGTSNPNLYWYRQAAGRGLQLLFYSVGIGQISSEVPQNLSASRPQDRQFILSSKKLLLSDSGFYLCAWSARQGAEAFFGQGTRLTVV.

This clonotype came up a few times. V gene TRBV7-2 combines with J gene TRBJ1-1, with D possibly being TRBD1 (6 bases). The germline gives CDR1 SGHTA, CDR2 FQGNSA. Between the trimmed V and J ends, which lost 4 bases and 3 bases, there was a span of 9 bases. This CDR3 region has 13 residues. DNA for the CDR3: TGTGCCAGCAGCTCACAGGGTTACACTGAAGCTTTCTTT. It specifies CASSSQGYTEAFF.

The CDR3 region is CASSYGRNQPQHF. CDR3 nucleotide sequence: TGTGCCAGCAGTTACGGTCGCAATCAGCCCCAGCATTTT. The chain uses TRBV12-3 or TRBV12-4 and TRBJ1-5; no clear D. The CDR3 contains 13 residues. V was cut by 4 bases and J by 2 bases, with 6 bases left in between.

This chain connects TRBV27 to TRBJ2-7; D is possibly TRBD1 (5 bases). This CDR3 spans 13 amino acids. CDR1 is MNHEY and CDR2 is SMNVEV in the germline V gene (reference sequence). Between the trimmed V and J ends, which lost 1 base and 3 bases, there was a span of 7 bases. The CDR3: CASSLWGSYEQYF. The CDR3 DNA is TGTGCCAGCAGTTTATGGGGCAGCTACGAGCAGTACTTC.

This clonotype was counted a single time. DNA for the CDR3: TGCGCCAGCAGCTTATCCGGGACAGGGGGCATCAACGTCCTGACTTTC. Amino acids: CASSLSGTGGINVLTF. The rearrangement links TRBV5-1 to TRBJ2-6; 12 bases are shared with TRBD1. Germline trimming cut 2 bases from V and 9 bases from J; bases unmatched to any gene: 6. The CDR3 runs to 16 residues. Per the germline V gene, CDR1 is SGHRS and CDR2 is YFSETQ. Together with reference TRBV5-1 and TRBJ2-6, the CDR3 gives the full variable domain: KAGVTQTPRYLIKTRGQQVTLSCSPISGHRSVSWYQQTPGQGLQFLFEYFSETQRNKGNFPGRFSGRQFSNSRSEMNVSTLELGDSALYLCASSLSGTGGINVLTFGAGSRLTVL.

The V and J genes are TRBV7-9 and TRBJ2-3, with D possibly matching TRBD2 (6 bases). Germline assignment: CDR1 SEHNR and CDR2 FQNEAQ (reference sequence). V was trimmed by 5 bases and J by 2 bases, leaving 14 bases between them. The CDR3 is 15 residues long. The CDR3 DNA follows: TGTGCCAGCAGCCTCGGGGGACTTACCACAGATACGCAGTATTTT. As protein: CASSLGGLTTDTQYF.

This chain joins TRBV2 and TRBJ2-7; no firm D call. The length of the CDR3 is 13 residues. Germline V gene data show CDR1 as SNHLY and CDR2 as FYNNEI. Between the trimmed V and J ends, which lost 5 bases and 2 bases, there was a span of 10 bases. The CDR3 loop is CASSIERTYEQYF. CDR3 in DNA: TGTGCCAGCAGTATCGAGCGCACCTACGAGCAGTACTTC.

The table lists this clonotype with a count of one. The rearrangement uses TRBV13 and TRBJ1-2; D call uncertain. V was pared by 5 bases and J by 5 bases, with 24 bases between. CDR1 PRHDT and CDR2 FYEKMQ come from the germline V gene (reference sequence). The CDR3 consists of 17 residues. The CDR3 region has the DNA TGTGCCAGCAGCCCGTCCCGGGAGCCCCTTCGGCCTTATGGCTACACCTTC. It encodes CASSPSREPLRPYGYTF. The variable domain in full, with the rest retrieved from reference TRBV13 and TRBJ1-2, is AAGVIQSPRHLIKEKRETATLKCYPIPRHDTVYWYQQGPGQDPQFLISFYEKMQSDKGSIPDRFSAQQFSDYHSELNMSSLELGDSALYFCASSPSREPLRPYGYTFGSGTRLTVV.

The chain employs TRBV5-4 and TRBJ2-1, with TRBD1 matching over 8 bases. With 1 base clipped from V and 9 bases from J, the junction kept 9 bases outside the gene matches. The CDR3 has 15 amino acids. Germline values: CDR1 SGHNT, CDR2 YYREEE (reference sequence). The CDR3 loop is CASSLNQGAGREQFF. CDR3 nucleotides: TGTGCCAGCAGCTTGAACCAGGGGGCTGGCCGTGAGCAGTTCTTC.

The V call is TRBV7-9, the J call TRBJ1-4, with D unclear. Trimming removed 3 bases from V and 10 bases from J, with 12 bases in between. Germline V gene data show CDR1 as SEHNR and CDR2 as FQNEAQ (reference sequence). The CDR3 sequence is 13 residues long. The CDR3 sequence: CASSLSREGKLFF. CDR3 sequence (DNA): TGTGCCAGCAGCTTGAGCCGGGAGGGAAAACTGTTTTTT.

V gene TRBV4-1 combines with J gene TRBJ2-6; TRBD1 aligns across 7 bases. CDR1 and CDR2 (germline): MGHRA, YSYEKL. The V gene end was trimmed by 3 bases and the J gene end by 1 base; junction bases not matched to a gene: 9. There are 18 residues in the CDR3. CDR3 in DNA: TGCGCCAGCAGCCACCTTCCGGGACAGCCGTCTGGGGCCAACGTCCTGACTTTC. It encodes CASSHLPGQPSGANVLTF.

CDR3 coding DNA: TGCAGCGTTGAAGATCAGGGGGGCACTGAAGCTTTCTTT. This sequence encodes CSVEDQGGTEAFF. This chain uses TRBV29-1 with TRBJ1-1; the match to TRBD1 covers 7 bases. Unmatched junction bases numbered 2, after V lost 0 bases and J lost 4 bases. CDR1 is SQVTM and CDR2 is ANQGSEA in the germline V gene. This CDR3 comprises 13 residues.

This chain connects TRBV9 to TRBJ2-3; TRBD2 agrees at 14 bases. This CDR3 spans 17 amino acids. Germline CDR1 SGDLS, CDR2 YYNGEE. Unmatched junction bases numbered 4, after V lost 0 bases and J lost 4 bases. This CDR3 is CASSVVGLAGVADTQYF. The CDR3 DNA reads TGTGCCAGCAGCGTAGTGGGACTAGCGGGAGTGGCAGATACGCAGTATTTT. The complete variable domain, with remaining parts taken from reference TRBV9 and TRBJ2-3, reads DSGVTQTPKHLITATGQRVTLRCSPRSGDLSVYWYQQSLDQGLQFLIQYYNGEERAKGNILERFSAQQFPDLHSELNLSSLELGDSALYFCASSVVGLAGVADTQYFGPGTRLTVL.

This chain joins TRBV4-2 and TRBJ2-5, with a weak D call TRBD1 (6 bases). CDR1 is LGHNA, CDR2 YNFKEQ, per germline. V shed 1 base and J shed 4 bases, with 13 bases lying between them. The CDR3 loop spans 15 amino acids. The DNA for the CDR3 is TGTGCCAGCAGCCAAGGAGGGGACATAGGAGAGACCCAGTACTTC. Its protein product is CASSQGGDIGETQYF.